This entry features one T cell receptor (beta chain) sequence. Its specificity is unknown. The assay was immunoSEQ multiplex PCR, and TCRdb's table has in-frame clones only and misses some. The sample yields about 120,000 clones, 80% to 90% seen once. Germline CDR1 is SGHTA and CDR2 is FQGNSA. V dropped 2 bases and J dropped 4 bases, with 18 bases sitting between them. The CDR3 extends over 17 amino acids. These data come from a study of OX40 agonist ivuxolimab in advanced cancers. Study background: Patients were over 65% male with ages about 20 to 79, mean approximately 58. Study observations and caveats: Clonal expansion by week 6 occurred in CD4+ and CD8+ blood T cells (at 0.1 to 3.0 mg/kg).

This TCR was recovered from an adult with an advanced solid tumor such as melanoma, head and neck, liver or kidney cancer. The J gene is TRBJ2-1, the V gene TRBV7-2, with D uncertain. The starting material was CD4+ or CD8+ T cells sorted from blood, obtained in a trial of the OX40 agonist ivuxolimab. CDR3 DNA: TGTGCCAGCAGCTTAAGGCCCTTGGGCAGTGCATACAATGAGCAGTTCTTC. Translated, it gives CASSLRPLGSAYNEQFF.